A single sample is the source of the 29 T cell receptor beta chains below, sequenced in a study of molecular identifiers for immune sequencing clone quantification. A single record per CDR3 protein comes from TCRdb applying MiXCR to the PCR reads. The data contain approximately 320,000 distinct CDR3 sequences, 24% of them singletons. The sample was naive CD8+ T cells from blood, with Jurkat cell RNA spiked in. Subset described: FACS-sorted CD8+CD4-CCR7+CD45RA+ naive T cells. These receptors all come from a human donor in good health. Some libraries in this study had Jurkat cell RNA spiked in.

This clonotype was seen at least ten times. The junction shows a germline mismatch at one end, possibly a read error. The chain recombines TRBV7-7 with TRBJ2-1; tentatively, D is TRBD2 (6 bases). The CDR3 has 12 residues. Germline CDR1 SSHAT, CDR2 FNYEAQ (reference sequence). This CDR3 is CASSPGTGEQFF. CDR3 DNA sequence: TGTGCTAGCAGCCCAGGGACTGGTGAGCAGTTCTTC.

This clonotype was counted once. A much larger clone sits a single nucleotide away, making a read error possible. This chain joins TRBV4-3 and TRBJ1-6, with TRBD1 matching over 8 bases. There are 16 residues in the CDR3. Germline CDR1 and CDR2: LGHNA and YSLEER. Here the CDR3 reads CASSQDRGQANSPLRF. CDR3 nucleotides: TGCGCCAGCAGCCAAGATCGGGGACAGGCTAATTCACCCCTCCGCTTT.

In regard to this clonotype: A much larger clone differs by one base, so this may be a read error. The chain links TRBV30 to TRBJ2-2; D is undetermined. The V end was cut by 1 base, the J end by 6 bases, with 6 bases between. The CDR3 totals 12 residues. Germline CDR1 is GTSNPN and CDR2 is SVGIG (reference sequence). This chain's CDR3 is CAWSEDSGELFF. CDR3 nucleotide sequence: TGTGCCTGGAGTGAGGATTCCGGGGAGCTGTTTTTT.

This clonotype was detected ten times or more. This chain uses TRBV13 with TRBJ2-2; D remains unclear. Germline assignment: CDR1 PRHDT and CDR2 FYEKMQ (reference sequence). The CDR3 has 12 amino acids. The germline V and J ends were trimmed by 5 bases and 3 bases, with 4 bases remaining between them. This CDR3 is CASSRDTGELFF. CDR3 coding DNA: TGTGCCAGCAGCCGAGACACCGGGGAGCTGTTTTTT.

This clonotype has a count of ten or more. This chain connects TRBV7-9 to TRBJ2-7; D is possibly TRBD1 or TRBD2 (6 bases each). Deletions cut 7 bases from V and 0 bases from J, with 13 bases between. CDR3 length: 14 residues. The germline V gene encodes CDR1 SEHNR and CDR2 FQNEAQ (reference sequence). In DNA form, the CDR3 reads TGTGCCAGCACGGGGGCCGCCAACTCCTACGAGCAGTACTTC. Encoded protein: CASTGAANSYEQYF.

This chain joins TRBV9 and TRBJ2-2; no reliable D call. The CDR3 is 15 amino acids. Germline V gene sequence: CDR1 SGDLS, CDR2 YYNGEE. V lost 10 bases and J 7 bases, leaving 23 bases between the germline ends. This chain's CDR3 is CACNPEPGSFGELFF. DNA of the CDR3: TGTGCCTGTAACCCCGAACCAGGAAGTTTCGGGGAGCTGTTTTTT.

On this clonotype: A much larger clone lies a single base off, so this may be a read error. The CDR3 does not end in the conserved phenylalanine or tryptophan, so this is likely a read error. This chain links TRBV5-1 with TRBJ2-7; perhaps TRBD1 as D (6 bases). The length of the CDR3 is 16 residues. The germline CDR1 and CDR2 sequences are SGHRS and YFSETQ. V lost 3 bases, J lost 2 bases, and 18 bases lay in between. The CDR3 protein is CASSYLGHLEPYEQYL. In DNA form, the CDR3 reads TGCGCCAGCAGCTACCTGGGACACCTCGAGCCCTACGAGCAGTACCTC.

This clonotype was detected many times. The chain has TRBV27 and TRBJ1-6; TRBD1 matches 7 bases. There are 14 residues in the CDR3. The ends lost 7 bases at V and 6 bases at J; junction bases unmatched: 6. Germline V gene lookup returns CDR1 MNHEY and CDR2 SMNVEV (reference sequence). The CDR3 DNA reads as TGTGCCAGCACTCCGGGACAGCTTAATTCACCCCTCCACTTT. The encoded protein is CASTPGQLNSPLHF.

This clonotype occurred many times. This chain links TRBV12-5 with TRBJ1-5; possible D gene TRBD1, 6 bases. CDR1 and CDR2 (germline): LGHNT, FRNRAP. The CDR3 length is 16 residues. V shed 1 base and J shed 0 bases, with 10 bases lying between them. CDR3 nucleotides: TGTGCTAGTGGTTTGGGACAGGAAGATAGCAATCAGCCCCAGCATTTT. It specifies CASGLGQEDSNQPQHF.

This clonotype was detected many times. The CDR3 loop reads CASSRAANNQPQHF. The CDR3 DNA follows: TGTGCCAGCAGTAGGGCAGCGAACAATCAGCCCCAGCATTTT. This rearrangement joins TRBV2 to TRBJ1-5; D not resolved. Germline CDR1 SNHLY, CDR2 FYNNEI. Trimming cost V 5 bases and J 3 bases, with 11 bases left between them. CDR3 length equals 14 residues.

The rearrangement links TRBV7-9 to TRBJ1-1; D gene ambiguous. Per germline, CDR1 SEHNR and CDR2 FQNEAQ (reference sequence). The CDR3 sequence is 16 residues long. V was trimmed by 5 bases and J by 2 bases, leaving 18 bases between them. The CDR3 DNA reads TGTGCCAGCAGCCAGACATCGGCAGGAGTTAACACTGAAGCTTTCTTT. This encodes CASSQTSAGVNTEAFF.

This clonotype appeared a single time. The V call is TRBV7-6, the J call TRBJ2-7; D not certain. The CDR3 loop spans 11 amino acids. Germline CDR1 SGHVS, CDR2 FNYEAQ. V dropped 7 bases and J dropped 5 bases, with 9 bases sitting between them. As DNA, the CDR3 is TGTGCCAGCAACTCCAGCGACGAGCAGTACTTC. Translation: CASNSSDEQYF.

This clonotype appeared many times. V is TRBV4-1 and J is TRBJ1-1; weak D call: TRBD1 (6 bases). The CDR3 totals 14 residues. Trimming took 2 bases from V and 6 from J, leaving 13 bases between them. Per germline, CDR1 MGHRA and CDR2 YSYEKL. CDR3 residues: CASSQTGIRAEAFF. The CDR3 DNA sequence: TGCGCCAGCAGCCAAACAGGGATTCGGGCTGAAGCTTTCTTT.

This clonotype was recorded a few times. The chain joins TRBV7-3 to TRBJ2-3, with D possibly being TRBD1 (5 bases). The CDR3 is 16 residues long. The ends were cut back, 5 bases at V and 1 base at J, with 16 bases in the middle. CDR1 SGHTA and CDR2 FQGTGA come from the germline V gene. This CDR3 reads CASSQGFGAGTDTQYF. The CDR3 region has the DNA TGTGCCAGCAGCCAAGGTTTTGGGGCTGGCACAGATACGCAGTATTTT.

The V call is TRBV20-1, the J call TRBJ2-3; unclear D gene. Germline-derived CDR1 and CDR2 are DFQATT and SNEGSKA (reference sequence). This CDR3 comprises 11 residues. Trimming shortened V by 3 bases and J by 5 bases, and 6 bases separated the two germline ends. In DNA form, the CDR3 reads TGCAGTGCTAGGATAGTAGATACGCAGTATTTT. Protein sequence: CSARIVDTQYF.

In its sample, this clonotype was seen many times. The rearrangement uses TRBV5-1 and TRBJ2-7; 8 nucleotides align to TRBD1. The CDR3 is 16 residues long. Germline CDR1 SGHRS, CDR2 YFSETQ. With 2 bases clipped from V and 1 base from J, the junction kept 8 bases outside the gene matches. CDR3: CASSFSSGGASYEQYF. CDR3 nucleotides: TGCGCCAGCAGCTTCTCCTCAGGGGGCGCTTCCTACGAGCAGTACTTC.

This clonotype was counted many times. V gene TRBV19 combines with J gene TRBJ2-1, with no clear D. The germline CDR1 and CDR2 sequences are LNHDA and SQIVND (reference sequence). V was cut by 2 bases and J by 8 bases, with 10 bases left in between. The CDR3 covers 13 residues. CDR3 nucleotide sequence: TGTGCCAGTAGTATATGGGCCTTGGATGAGCAGTTCTTC. Translating gives CASSIWALDEQFF. Combining the CDR3 with reference TRBV19 and TRBJ2-1 gives the whole variable domain DGGITQSPKYLFRKEGQNVTLSCEQNLNHDAMYWYRQDPGQGLRLIYYSQIVNDFQKGDIAEGYSVSREKKESFPLTVTSAQKNPTAFYLCASSIWALDEQFFGPGTRLTVL.

Only a few counts were recorded for this clonotype. The chain is built from TRBV4-1 and TRBJ1-1; weak D call: TRBD1 (6 bases). The CDR3 covers 15 residues. CDR1 and CDR2 (germline): MGHRA, YSYEKL. V lost 2 bases and J lost 0, with 10 bases in between. The CDR3 loop is CASSQRQDLNTEAFF. Written as DNA, the CDR3 is TGCGCCAGCAGCCAACGACAGGACCTGAACACTGAAGCTTTCTTT.

This clonotype has ten or more counts. The chain employs TRBV7-2 and TRBJ2-7; perhaps TRBD2 as D (5 bases). The CDR3 spans 13 residues. Germline CDR1 SGHTA, CDR2 FQGNSA. Trimming pared 1 base from V and 5 bases from J, leaving 9 bases between. CDR3 residues: CASSLGGLDEQYF. The CDR3 DNA reads as TGTGCCAGCAGCTTAGGAGGGTTGGACGAGCAGTACTTC.

The chain carries TRBV27 and TRBJ2-7; 8 nucleotides agree with TRBD1. CDR1 is MNHEY and CDR2 is SMNVEV in the germline V gene (reference sequence). After removal of 4 bases from V and 0 bases from J, the junction contained 5 bases not matched to a gene. The CDR3 length is 15 residues. The CDR3 protein is CASSWTGRSSYEQYF. CDR3 coding DNA: TGTGCCAGCAGTTGGACAGGGCGAAGCTCCTACGAGCAGTACTTC.

This clonotype has just a few counts. The V call is TRBV3-1, the J call TRBJ2-7; D gene ambiguous. Germline lookup yields CDR1 LGHDT and CDR2 YNNKEL (reference sequence). The CDR3 loop spans 14 amino acids. Trimming stripped 5 bases from V and 0 bases from J, with 11 bases between. CDR3 coding DNA: TGTGCCAGCAGCTCTGAGCGCCTCTCCTACGAGCAGTACTTC. Its translation is CASSSERLSYEQYF.

There are many counts of this clonotype. The chain carries TRBV29-1 and TRBJ2-5; tentatively, D is TRBD1 (5 bases). The CDR3 is made up of 15 amino acids. Trimming removed 1 base at V and 1 base at J, with 13 bases between. CDR1 SQVTM and CDR2 ANQGSEA come from the germline V gene. CDR3 sequence reads: CSVEGTRTSQETQYF. The CDR3 bases are TGCAGCGTTGAAGGAACTCGGACAAGCCAAGAGACCCAGTACTTC.

This clonotype has a handful of counts. For the CDR3, the DNA is TGCGCCAGCAGCCAACCTGGTCCCCTGGGCGCATTGGAGACCCAGTACTTC. It yields the protein CASSQPGPLGALETQYF. This rearrangement joins TRBV4-1 to TRBJ2-5; D remains unclear. Trimming cost V 2 bases and J 5 bases, with 21 bases left between them. CDR3 length: 17 residues. Germline-derived CDR1 and CDR2 are MGHRA and YSYEKL.

This clonotype came up many times. The chain joins TRBV7-2 to TRBJ2-5; 7 nucleotides match TRBD1. CDR3 length: 16 residues. Germline V lookup: CDR1 SGHTA, CDR2 FQGNSA. Trimming at V came to 0 bases and at J to 1 base, leaving 5 bases not matched to a gene. CDR3 DNA sequence: TGTGCCAGCAGCTTAGCTCCCACAGGGGCCCAAGAGACCCAGTACTTC. Amino acid sequence: CASSLAPTGAQETQYF.

There are many counts of this clonotype. This rearrangement joins TRBV12-3 or TRBV12-4 to TRBJ2-5; D gene uncertain. The CDR3 sequence is 14 residues long. V was trimmed by 6 bases and J by 1 base, leaving 12 bases between them. The chain's CDR3 is CASSPTGPQETQYF. As DNA, the CDR3 is TGTGCCAGCAGCCCGACCGGACCCCAAGAGACCCAGTACTTC.

There are many counts of this clonotype. The rearrangement uses TRBV7-2 and TRBJ1-1; D is perhaps TRBD1 (5 bases). Germline-derived CDR1 and CDR2 are SGHTA and FQGNSA. The CDR3 length is 19 residues. The V end was cut by 3 bases, the J end by 2 bases, with 25 bases between. This CDR3 is CASSFPGETGPDLNTEAFF. The DNA for the CDR3 is TGTGCCAGCAGCTTTCCGGGGGAGACGGGTCCGGACTTAAACACTGAAGCTTTCTTT.

There are many counts of this clonotype. The chain has TRBV24-1 and TRBJ2-2; 9 nucleotides align to TRBD1. The CDR3 consists of 13 residues. V lost 9 bases, J lost 4 bases, and 2 bases stayed unmatched. The germline V gene encodes CDR1 KGHDR and CDR2 SFDVKD. The chain's CDR3 is CATGTGRTGELFF. Here the CDR3 DNA reads TGTGCCACCGGGACAGGGCGCACCGGGGAGCTGTTTTTT.

With respect to this clonotype: One base away lies a much larger clone, so this may be a sequencing read error. V gene TRBV7-6 combines with J gene TRBJ2-3; 7 nucleotides match TRBD1. The closer fit of TRBJ1-5 to the DNA end suggests the J call may be wrong. This CDR3 is built from 15 residues. Germline loops: CDR1 SGHVS, CDR2 FNYEAQ. CDR3 amino acids: CASSSADRSTDTQHF. CDR3 bases: TGTGCCAGCAGCTCCGCGGACAGGAGCACAGATACGCAGCATTTT.

The CDR3 protein is CASSPSPKQGRQTNEKLFF. Here the CDR3 DNA reads TGTGCCAGCAGCCCATCCCCGAAGCAGGGGAGGCAAACTAATGAAAAACTGTTTTTT. The rearrangement uses TRBV7-6 and TRBJ1-4; tentatively, D is TRBD1 (6 bases). The CDR3 has 19 amino acids. The germline gives CDR1 SGHVS, CDR2 FNYEAQ. V lost 5 bases to trimming and J lost 1 base, with 23 bases between them.